A single sample is the source of the 23 T cell receptor beta chains below, sequenced in a study of cytomegalovirus exposure and HLA in healthy donors. 60 Vbeta and 13 Jbeta primers were used in PCR. The protocol was immunoSEQ multiplex PCR, while the TCRdb copy is restricted to in-frame clones and leaves out a portion. The sample has more than 35,000 clones; approximately 55% are singletons. The sample comprised PBMCs. These receptors were collected from a woman in her 40s in good health and CMV-seropositive.

V gene TRBV30 combines with J gene TRBJ2-3; the match to TRBD2 covers 7 bases. This CDR3 contains 11 residues. Per the germline V gene, CDR1 is GTSNPN and CDR2 is SVGIG (reference sequence). With V trimmed by 0 bases and J by 10 bases, 1 base remained unmatched. The chain's CDR3 is CAWSVGGSQYF. The CDR3, as DNA: TGTGCCTGGAGTGTCGGGGGGTCGCAGTATTTT.

This chain joins TRBV28 and TRBJ2-2; possible D gene TRBD2, 5 bases. Trimming took 7 bases from V and 6 from J, leaving 15 bases between them. The V gene's germline CDR1 is MDHEN and CDR2 SYDVKM. The CDR3 is 14 residues long. DNA of the CDR3: TGTGCCAGCACCCTGGTTGGGAGCGCCGGGGAGCTGTTTTTT. The encoded protein is CASTLVGSAGELFF.

V usage is TRBV6-1 and J usage is TRBJ2-2; maybe TRBD2 (6 bases). Germline CDR1 and CDR2: MNHNS and SASEGT. The CDR3 spans 14 residues. Between the trimmed V and J ends, which lost 3 bases and 5 bases, there was a span of 10 bases. The CDR3 spells CASSDFGGTGELFF. The CDR3 coding sequence is TGTGCCAGCAGTGACTTTGGGGGGACCGGGGAGCTGTTTTTT.

The CDR3 sequence: CASSQALAGGPGELFF. The CDR3 bases are TGTGCCAGCAGCCAAGCGCTAGCGGGGGGGCCGGGGGAGCTGTTTTTT. The chain employs TRBV4-2 and TRBJ2-2; 12 positions match TRBD2. V dropped 1 base and J dropped 8; count of bases not matched to a gene: 5. Germline CDR1 LGHNA, CDR2 YNFKEQ. CDR3 size: 16 residues.

The genes are TRBV25-1 and TRBJ2-1, with 9 bases aligning to TRBD1. V dropped 2 bases and J dropped 8; count of bases not matched to a gene: 4. The germline CDR1 and CDR2 sequences are MGHDK and SYGVNS. This CDR3 comprises 14 residues. The CDR3 reads CASSERGQGYEQFF. CDR3 DNA sequence: TGTGCCAGCAGTGAAAGGGGACAGGGTTATGAGCAGTTCTTC.

The J gene is TRBJ2-7, the V gene TRBV19; 7 bases match TRBD1. The CDR3 length is 14 residues. V dropped 6 bases and J dropped 2; count of bases not matched to a gene: 7. Germline V gives CDR1 LNHDA, CDR2 SQIVND (reference sequence). The CDR3 DNA reads TGTGCCAGTAGCGCAACTAGGGGGCCCTACGAGCAGTACTTC. Its protein product is CASSATRGPYEQYF.

The chain uses TRBV18 and TRBJ2-5; TRBD1 is a possible D gene (6 bases). With 4 bases removed from V and 5 bases from J, the gap between germline ends came to 11 bases. The CDR3 runs 13 residues. Germline V lookup: CDR1 KGHSH, CDR2 LQKENI. The CDR3 DNA follows: TGTGCCAGCTCACGCAACAGGGATGAGACCCAGTACTTC. It translates to CASSRNRDETQYF.

This clone has a single count. The rearrangement joins TRBV6-5 to TRBJ2-7, with D possibly being TRBD2 (6 bases). The CDR3 extends over 13 amino acids. V was pared by 7 bases and J by 0 bases, with 10 bases between. Germline lookup yields CDR1 MNHEY and CDR2 SVGAGI. The CDR3 DNA sequence: TGTGCCAGCACCTCGACTAGCTCCTACGAGCAGTACTTC. Its protein product is CASTSTSSYEQYF.

This sequence joins TRBV19 and TRBJ2-7; 11 nucleotides match TRBD1. V gave up 5 bases and J gave up 2 bases; unmatched junction bases: 5. The CDR3 totals 15 residues. Germline loops: CDR1 LNHDA, CDR2 SQIVND (reference sequence). The CDR3 DNA follows: TGTGCCAGTAGTGAGTCGGGACAGGGGGCCTACGAGCAGTACTTC. Its protein product is CASSESGQGAYEQYF.

J is TRBJ2-2 and V is TRBV2, with D possibly being TRBD1 (5 bases). CDR3 length: 16 residues. Germline loops: CDR1 SNHLY, CDR2 FYNNEI. The V gene lost 4 bases and the J gene lost 0 bases, with 12 bases spanning the gap. Written as DNA, the CDR3 is TGTGCCAGCAGTGTTCAGGGCAACTCGAACACCGGGGAGCTGTTTTTT. Translation: CASSVQGNSNTGELFF.

CDR3 residues: CASSLQPGTGFSGANVLTF. CDR3 coding DNA: TGCGCCAGCAGCTTGCAACCCGGGACAGGGTTCTCTGGGGCCAACGTCCTGACTTTC. The genes are TRBV5-1 and TRBJ2-6; 9 bases fit TRBD1. The germline V gene has CDR1 SGHRS and CDR2 YFSETQ. The J segment lost 0 bases and the V segment lost 1 base, leaving 8 bases of the junction unmatched. CDR3 length: 19 amino acids. Drawing the rest from reference TRBV5-1 and TRBJ2-6, the complete variable domain is KAGVTQTPRYLIKTRGQQVTLSCSPISGHRSVSWYQQTPGQGLQFLFEYFSETQRNKGNFPGRFSGRQFSNSRSEMNVSTLELGDSALYLCASSLQPGTGFSGANVLTFGAGSRLTVL.

The rearrangement uses TRBV7-6 and TRBJ1-6, with 7 bases identical to TRBD1. The CDR3 runs to 15 residues. Germline CDR1 SGHVS, CDR2 FNYEAQ. V lost 0 bases, J lost 8 bases, and 4 bases stayed unmatched. The CDR3 nucleotides read TGTGCCAGCAGCTTAGCCGGGACAGTAGATTCACCCCTCCACTTT. As protein: CASSLAGTVDSPLHF. Supplemented by reference TRBV7-6 and TRBJ1-6, the full variable domain reads GAGVSQSPRYKVTKRGQDVALRCDPISGHVSLYWYRQALGQGPEFLTYFNYEAQQDKSGLPNDRFSAERPEGSISTLTIQRTEQRDSAMYRCASSLAGTVDSPLHFGNGTRLTVT.

V gene TRBV5-6 combines with J gene TRBJ1-2; weak D call: TRBD1 (6 bases). V was cut by 0 bases and J by 6 bases, with 9 bases left in between. CDR3 size: 13 residues. CDR1 SGHDT and CDR2 YYEEEE come from the germline V gene. This chain's CDR3 is CASSLAGVDGYTF. CDR3 bases: TGTGCCAGCAGCTTGGCAGGGGTCGATGGCTACACCTTC. Full variable domain (remainder filled in from reference TRBV5-6 and TRBJ1-2): DAGVTQSPTHLIKTRGQQVTLRCSPKSGHDTVSWYQQALGQGPQFIFQYYEEEERQRGNFPDRFSGHQFPNYSSELNVNALLLGDSALYLCASSLAGVDGYTFGSGTRLTVV.

The table lists this clone with a few counts. This chain uses TRBV7-2 with TRBJ1-5, with D possibly TRBD1 on 5 matching bases. The germline gives CDR1 SGHTA, CDR2 FQGNSA. The CDR3 has 16 amino acids. V lost 3 bases and J 0 bases, leaving 12 bases between the germline ends. The CDR3 coding sequence is TGTGCCAGCAGCTTGGACATTCCCTATAGCAATCAGCCCCAGCATTTT. Its translation is CASSLDIPYSNQPQHF. Full variable domain (rest looked up from reference TRBV7-2 and TRBJ1-5): GAGVSQSPSNKVTEKGKDVELRCDPISGHTALYWYRQSLGQGLEFLIYFQGNSAPDKSGLPSDRFSAERTGGSVSTLTIQRTQQEDSAVYLCASSLDIPYSNQPQHFGDGTRLSIL.

This chain connects TRBV27 to TRBJ1-5; D remains unclear. This CDR3 has 13 residues. V lost 2 bases, J lost 6 bases, and 8 bases lay in between. Per germline, CDR1 MNHEY and CDR2 SMNVEV (reference sequence). The CDR3 spells CASSLTGFQPQHF. CDR3 nucleotides: TGTGCCAGCAGTTTAACGGGATTTCAGCCCCAGCATTTT.

This rearrangement joins TRBV28 to TRBJ2-3, with 9 bases that match TRBD2. This CDR3 comprises 14 residues. Germline loops: CDR1 MDHEN, CDR2 SYDVKM. After removal of 3 bases from V and 3 bases from J, the junction contained 1 base not matched to a gene. This CDR3 is CASSFLAGTDTQYF. The CDR3 nucleotides read TGTGCCAGCAGTTTCCTAGCGGGAACAGATACGCAGTATTTT.

This clone has only a few counts. The CDR3 region has the DNA TGCAGCGTTGAAGGGGCAGGGCGATATGGCTACACCTTC. It codes for CSVEGAGRYGYTF. The rearrangement links TRBV29-1 to TRBJ1-2, with D possibly matching TRBD1 (5 bases). The CDR3 is made up of 13 amino acids. Germline CDR1 reads SQVTM; CDR2 reads ANQGSEA. Trimming cost V 1 base and J 5 bases, with 11 bases left between them.

V gene TRBV2 combines with J gene TRBJ2-1; 7 nucleotides line up with TRBD1. Germline V lookup: CDR1 SNHLY, CDR2 FYNNEI. The CDR3 runs to 16 residues. With 6 bases clipped from V and 15 bases from J, the junction kept 23 bases outside the gene matches. This CDR3 reads CASSTRTGNELQLLFF. CDR3 coding DNA: TGTGCCAGCAGCACTCGGACAGGAAACGAACTACAATTATTGTTCTTC.

The chain combines TRBV5-1 with TRBJ2-1; no firm D call. The V end lost 0 bases, the J end lost 1 base, and 11 bases lay between the germline ends. The germline gives CDR1 SGHRS, CDR2 YFSETQ. The CDR3 is made up of 16 amino acids. The CDR3 spells CASSLGPLGSYNEQFF. The CDR3 bases are TGCGCCAGCAGCTTGGGCCCTCTCGGTTCCTACAATGAGCAGTTCTTC.

V is TRBV5-4 and J is TRBJ2-4, with TRBD2 matching over 12 bases. Germline CDR1 and CDR2: SGHNT and YYREEE (reference sequence). V shed 2 bases and J 5 bases; nucleotides not matched to a gene: 5. The CDR3 loop spans 16 amino acids. CDR3: CASSFLAGGPENIQYF. DNA for the CDR3: TGTGCCAGCAGCTTTCTAGCGGGGGGGCCGGAAAACATTCAGTACTTC.

The CDR3 reads CASSPGQVAKNIQYF. The DNA of the CDR3 is TGTGCCAGCTCACCGGGACAGGTGGCCAAAAACATTCAGTACTTC. The V and J genes are TRBV18 and TRBJ2-4; 8 bases map to TRBD1. This CDR3 contains 15 residues. The V gene end was trimmed by 3 bases and the J gene end by 1 base; junction bases not matched to a gene: 2. Germline V gene sequence: CDR1 KGHSH, CDR2 LQKENI.

This chain's CDR3 is CASSYSGQYYEQYF. The CDR3 DNA is TGTGCCAGCAGTTACTCCGGACAGTACTACGAGCAGTACTTC. This chain connects TRBV6-5 to TRBJ2-7; a possible D gene is TRBD1 (6 bases). Trimming removed 0 bases at V and 3 bases at J, with 9 bases between. CDR3 length: 14 residues. Looked up from germline, CDR1 is MNHEY and CDR2 is SVGAGI.

The genes are TRBV9 and TRBJ2-3; a possible D gene is TRBD2 (6 bases). V was cut by 0 bases and J by 4 bases, with 24 bases left in between. The CDR3 is 19 residues long. The germline CDR1 and CDR2 sequences are SGDLS and YYNGEE. The CDR3 DNA follows: TGTGCCAGCAGCGTAGAAGGCGGGGCTGACGATATAGGGCCAGATACGCAGTATTTT. Protein product: CASSVEGGADDIGPDTQYF.